The 28 T cell receptor beta chains given below trace back to one sample, sequenced in a study of T cells in Graves' hyperthyroidism and ophthalmopathy. TCR beta CDR3 region amplification was performed from RNA transcripts. In the first-round RT-PCR of the TCR CDR3, the HTBI primer set was used. TCRdb itself ran the multiplex PCR reads through MiXCR, one entry per CDR3 protein. The sample lists 620,000 or so distinct CDR3 sequences, around 13% occurring once. Sequenced sample: blood. These receptors all stem from a woman aged 50 to 60 with Graves' ophthalmopathy.

Ten or more counts support this clonotype. The chain joins TRBV30 to TRBJ1-1; a possible D gene is TRBD1 (5 bases). The germline gives CDR1 GTSNPN, CDR2 SVGIG (reference sequence). The CDR3 runs 12 residues. V shed 1 base and J shed 4 bases, with 7 bases lying between them. The CDR3 coding sequence is TGTGCCTGGAGTGCGGGGGGCACTGAAGCTTTCTTT. This sequence encodes CAWSAGGTEAFF.

The V call is TRBV5-5, the J call TRBJ2-1; 8 bases are shared with TRBD2. Trimming removed 4 bases from V and 8 bases from J; junction bases left unmatched: 14. Looked up from germline, CDR1 is SGHKS and CDR2 is YYEKEE (reference sequence). CDR3 size: 16 residues. CDR3 DNA: TGTGCCAGCAGCGTAATGGGACTAGGGATTAGTCATGAGCAGTTCTTC. It encodes CASSVMGLGISHEQFF.

In its sample, this clonotype was seen many times. The chain joins TRBV18 to TRBJ2-7, with TRBD2 identical over 7 bases. This CDR3 spans 15 amino acids. Germline V lookup: CDR1 KGHSH, CDR2 LQKENI. V was clipped by 0 bases and J by 2 bases; unmatched bases: 4. This CDR3 reads CASSPPSGDTYEQYF. In nucleotides, the CDR3 is TGTGCCAGCTCACCACCCAGCGGGGATACCTACGAGCAGTACTTC.

The chain links TRBV20-1 to TRBJ2-7; D ambiguous. CDR1 and CDR2 (germline): DFQATT, SNEGSKA (reference sequence). The length of the CDR3 is 14 residues. V dropped 0 bases and J dropped 0 bases, with 9 bases sitting between them. CDR3 amino acids: CSARDHGSSYEQYF. The CDR3 nucleotides are TGCAGTGCTAGAGATCATGGCAGCTCCTACGAGCAGTACTTC.

This clonotype was detected a few times. The rearrangement links TRBV9 to TRBJ2-3; 9 nucleotides match TRBD2. The CDR3 is made up of 17 amino acids. The ends lost 3 bases at V and 4 bases at J; junction bases unmatched: 12. The germline V gene has CDR1 SGDLS and CDR2 YYNGEE. The CDR3 nucleotides are TGTGCCAGCAGCGCGAGGGGGTCTAGCGGGATTCCAGATACGCAGTATTTT. Protein: CASSARGSSGIPDTQYF.

The chain employs TRBV19 and TRBJ1-1; D gene ambiguous. CDR3 size: 14 residues. Germline CDR1 reads LNHDA; CDR2 reads SQIVND (reference sequence). V shed 6 bases and J shed 0 bases, with 11 bases lying between them. The CDR3 nucleotides are TGTGCCAGTAGCAGTAAGAGGATGAACACTGAAGCTTTCTTT. This sequence encodes CASSSKRMNTEAFF.

There are many counts of this clonotype. The chain is built from TRBV10-3 and TRBJ2-5, with 12 bases lining up with TRBD1. The CDR3 contains 15 residues. Germline V gives CDR1 ENHRY, CDR2 SYGVKD. V lost 6 bases, J lost 5 bases, and 7 bases stayed unmatched. In DNA form, the CDR3 reads TGTGCCATCAGCCTAGGGACAGGGGGCTGGGAGACCCAGTACTTC. Translated: CAISLGTGGWETQYF.

The sample holds many counts of this clonotype. The chain links TRBV20-1 to TRBJ1-5; D gene unclear. The germline V gene has CDR1 DFQATT and CDR2 SNEGSKA (reference sequence). There are 16 residues in the CDR3. With 4 bases removed from V and 0 bases from J, the gap between germline ends came to 16 bases. The CDR3 here is CSAILLRGDSNQPQHF. CDR3 nucleotides: TGCAGTGCTATACTCCTTCGGGGAGATAGCAATCAGCCCCAGCATTTT.

The rearrangement joins TRBV10-3 to TRBJ2-4; perhaps TRBD2 as D (5 bases). The CDR3 is 16 residues long. Germline lookup yields CDR1 ENHRY and CDR2 SYGVKD. Trimming took 2 bases from V and 0 from J, leaving 11 bases between them. As DNA, the CDR3 is TGTGCCATCAGTGAGGAGCGGAAACTAGCCAAAAACATTCAGTACTTC. Translation: CAISEERKLAKNIQYF.

Worth noting for this clonotype: Germline and junction disagree at one end, which may indicate a read error. The chain uses TRBV19 and TRBJ1-2; 8 bases match TRBD1. Germline V gives CDR1 LNHDA, CDR2 SQIVND (reference sequence). This CDR3 is 13 amino acids long. CDR3 coding DNA: TGTGCCCGTAGTGCCGGGACAGGCGTTGGCTACACCTTC. Its translation is CARSAGTGVGYTF.

This clonotype was picked up many times. This chain joins TRBV28 and TRBJ2-7; the match to TRBD1 covers 8 bases. This CDR3 has 14 amino acids. Germline lookup yields CDR1 MDHEN and CDR2 SYDVKM. J lost 1 base, V lost 7 bases, and 6 bases had no gene match. Here the CDR3 reads CASTETGVSYEQYF. The CDR3 coding sequence is TGTGCCAGCACAGAGACAGGGGTGTCCTACGAGCAGTACTTC.

This clonotype was recorded at least ten times. This chain connects TRBV5-1 to TRBJ2-3, with no clear D. Germline lookup yields CDR1 SGHRS and CDR2 YFSETQ. V gave up 4 bases and J gave up 4 bases, with 7 bases separating them. This CDR3 has 12 amino acids. The CDR3 loop is CASSLKADTQYF. As DNA, the CDR3 is TGCGCCAGCAGCCTGAAGGCAGATACGCAGTATTTT.

The gene calls are TRBV4-1 and TRBJ2-1, with 7 bases aligning to TRBD1. CDR1 is MGHRA, CDR2 YSYEKL, per germline. The CDR3 loop spans 16 amino acids. The V segment lost 3 bases and the J segment 1 base; nucleotides outside the gene matches: 6. The CDR3 DNA reads TGCGCCAGCAGCCAGCCCCGGGACAGATCCTACAATGAGCAGTTCTTC. Its translation is CASSQPRDRSYNEQFF.

This rearrangement joins TRBV29-1 to TRBJ1-1; tentative D call: TRBD1 (5 bases). This CDR3 region has 10 residues. The germline CDR1 and CDR2 sequences are SQVTM and ANQGSEA. Deletions cut 6 bases from V and 11 bases from J, with 13 bases between. The DNA of the CDR3 is TGCAGCGTGGGGGACTGGTCGGCTTTCTTT. Translated, it gives CSVGDWSAFF.

This clonotype was observed at least ten times. V gene TRBV6-2 or TRBV6-3 combines with J gene TRBJ2-2, with D possibly matching TRBD1 (6 bases). The CDR3 runs 12 residues. The germline V gene encodes CDR1 MNHEY and CDR2 SVGEGT. Trimming removed 7 bases from V and 4 bases from J, with 7 bases in between. Written as DNA, the CDR3 is TGTGCCAGCAAGGACAGCACCGGGGAGCTGTTTTTT. It is translated as CASKDSTGELFF.

Details on this clonotype: Its ends do not fully match the called genes, so a read error is possible. This sequence joins TRBV20-1 and TRBJ2-1; tentative D call: TRBD2 (8 bases). CDR1 and CDR2 from the germline V gene are DFQATT and SNEGSKA (reference sequence). The CDR3 contains 15 residues. The CDR3 DNA is TGCAGTGCCTCTTCGGGAGGGCAGGGGGACAATGAGAAGTTCTTC. Amino acid sequence: CSASSGGQGDNEKFF.

This clonotype occurred many times. V and J are TRBV28 and TRBJ2-7; D is unclear. This CDR3 contains 16 residues. Germline CDR1 and CDR2: MDHEN and SYDVKM. V lost 3 bases to trimming and J lost 2 bases, with 17 bases between them. The CDR3 spells CASSLQHDSGPYEQYF. The CDR3 DNA reads TGTGCCAGCAGTTTGCAACACGACTCCGGACCCTACGAGCAGTACTTC.

This clonotype was detected only a few times. This sequence joins TRBV19 and TRBJ2-1; 8 bases agree with TRBD2. The V gene's germline CDR1 is LNHDA and CDR2 SQIVND (reference sequence). This CDR3 spans 14 amino acids. V shed 3 bases, J shed 7 bases, and the junction held 5 bases outside the gene matches. This CDR3 reads CASSISGKLNEQFF. The CDR3 DNA is TGTGCCAGTAGTATTAGCGGGAAATTAAATGAGCAGTTCTTC.

This clonotype was counted many times. V is TRBV3-1 and J is TRBJ2-3, with D maybe TRBD1 (5 bases). This CDR3 contains 15 residues. Germline V gives CDR1 LGHDT, CDR2 YNNKEL (reference sequence). V shed 2 bases and J shed 2 bases, with 11 bases lying between them. CDR3 amino acids: CASSQTGLVTDTQYF. Here the CDR3 DNA reads TGTGCCAGCAGCCAAACAGGTCTCGTCACAGATACGCAGTATTTT.

This clonotype turned up a few times. V usage is TRBV6-1 and J usage is TRBJ2-1; tentative D call: TRBD2 (5 bases). Deletions cut 5 bases from V and 0 bases from J, with 17 bases between. This CDR3 spans 17 amino acids. Germline CDR1 reads MNHNS; CDR2 reads SASEGT. CDR3 protein: CASSPPRGRSSYNEQFF. CDR3 sequence (DNA): TGTGCCAGCAGTCCCCCCAGAGGGAGAAGCTCCTACAATGAGCAGTTCTTC.

The V call is TRBV18, the J call TRBJ2-3, with 9 bases aligning to TRBD1. V lost 2 bases and J lost 3; bases outside the gene matches: 12. Germline lookup yields CDR1 KGHSH and CDR2 LQKENI. This CDR3 spans 18 amino acids. The CDR3 nucleotides are TGTGCCAGCTCACCAGACAGAGCCCGGGACAGGGTTACAGATACGCAGTATTTT. Its translation: CASSPDRARDRVTDTQYF.

V gene TRBV28 combines with J gene TRBJ2-7; perhaps TRBD2 as D (5 bases). Deletions cut 5 bases from V and 0 bases from J, with 17 bases between. Per germline, CDR1 MDHEN and CDR2 SYDVKM. The CDR3 has 16 residues. CDR3 nucleotides: TGTGCCAGCAGTCCCTGGACGGGGTGGAACTCCTACGAGCAGTACTTC. Its protein is CASSPWTGWNSYEQYF. Combining the CDR3 with reference TRBV28 and TRBJ2-7 gives the whole variable domain DVKVTQSSRYLVKRTGEKVFLECVQDMDHENMFWYRQDPGLGLRLIYFSYDVKMKEKGDIPEGYSVSREKKERFSLILESASTNQTSMYLCASSPWTGWNSYEQYFGPGTRLTVT.

This clonotype was detected ten times or more. V usage is TRBV28 and J usage is TRBJ2-2; the match to TRBD2 covers 8 bases. Germline values: CDR1 MDHEN, CDR2 SYDVKM. The ends lost 7 bases at V and 2 bases at J; junction bases unmatched: 9. The CDR3 runs 16 residues. The CDR3 here is CASKLPGLDNTGELFF. CDR3 nucleotide sequence: TGTGCCAGCAAGCTACCGGGACTAGATAACACCGGGGAGCTGTTTTTT.

This clonotype was detected ten times or more. The chain combines TRBV2 with TRBJ1-2; D not resolved. There are 13 residues in the CDR3. From germline, CDR1 is SNHLY and CDR2 FYNNEI. V shed 3 bases and J shed 4 bases, with 9 bases lying between them. The CDR3 reads CASSDGQIYGYTF. The CDR3, as DNA: TGTGCCAGCAGTGACGGCCAGATCTATGGCTACACCTTC.

This chain uses TRBV27 with TRBJ1-5; D not certain. Germline CDR1 and CDR2: MNHEY and SMNVEV (reference sequence). The CDR3 covers 13 residues. V shed 6 bases and J shed 1 base, with 7 bases lying between them. CDR3: CASSVLSNQPQHF. CDR3 in DNA: TGTGCCAGCAGCGTGCTAAGCAATCAGCCCCAGCATTTT.

This clonotype has at least ten counts. The chain employs TRBV28 and TRBJ2-7; D perhaps matches TRBD1 (5 bases). This CDR3 is built from 14 residues. The germline CDR1 and CDR2 sequences are MDHEN and SYDVKM. V lost 0 bases and J lost 7, with 13 bases in between. CDR3 nucleotides: TGTGCCAGCAGTTTATGGGACACCGGGTATGAGCAGTACTTC. Protein sequence: CASSLWDTGYEQYF.

There are many counts of this clonotype. J is TRBJ1-6 and V is TRBV20-1; D is perhaps TRBD1 (5 bases). Per germline, CDR1 DFQATT and CDR2 SNEGSKA (reference sequence). Trimming pared 2 bases from V and 10 bases from J, leaving 15 bases between. This CDR3 is 14 amino acids long. Here the CDR3 DNA reads TGCAGTGCTAGACTTGGGGGTCTTGGGTCACCCCTCCACTTT. Encoded protein: CSARLGGLGSPLHF.

The V and J genes are TRBV6-5 and TRBJ1-1; D perhaps matches TRBD1 (6 bases). V lost 4 bases, J lost 1 base, and 13 bases lay in between. The CDR3 runs to 15 residues. The germline V gene has CDR1 MNHEY and CDR2 SVGAGI. The CDR3 spells CASSSSQGRNTEAFF. CDR3 in DNA: TGTGCCAGCAGTTCGTCACAGGGAAGGAACACTGAAGCTTTCTTT.